The 16 T cell receptor beta chains presented below share a single source sample, sequenced in a study of cytomegalovirus exposure and HLA in healthy donors. Vbeta (60) and Jbeta (13) primers were used in the PCR. TCRdb's table, derived via immunoSEQ multiplex PCR, lists solely in-frame clones and lacks some. Here the sample spans over 150,000 clones, 84% being singletons. Sequenced material: PBMCs. The receptor set was obtained from a man between 18 and 29 years old in good health and CMV-seronegative.

This clone was recorded only once. The chain couples TRBV7-9 to TRBJ2-7; TRBD2 agrees at 8 bases. V shed 5 bases and J 3 bases; nucleotides not matched to a gene: 6. The CDR3 is made up of 14 amino acids. Germline CDR1 and CDR2: SEHNR and FQNEAQ (reference sequence). The chain's CDR3 is CASSPPGGGYEQYF. CDR3 sequence (DNA): TGTGCCAGCAGCCCGCCGGGGGGGGGCTACGAGCAGTACTTC.

The gene calls are TRBV27 and TRBJ2-1, with a tentative D call TRBD2 (6 bases). V was trimmed by 11 bases and J by 0 bases, leaving 11 bases between them. In germline, CDR1 is MNHEY, CDR2 SMNVEV (reference sequence). The CDR3 consists of 13 residues. The CDR3 reads CAAGTSSYNEQFF. DNA for the CDR3: TGTGCCGCGGGAACTAGCTCCTACAATGAGCAGTTCTTC.

This clone appeared a few times. V is TRBV19 and J is TRBJ2-1; 13 nucleotides agree with TRBD2. Germline trimming cut 3 bases from V and 10 bases from J; bases unmatched to any gene: 6. The CDR3 contains 15 residues. Germline-derived CDR1 and CDR2 are LNHDA and SQIVND (reference sequence). The DNA for the CDR3 is TGTGCCAGTAGTATTATGGGACTAGCGGGACGGGAGCAGTTCTTC. Protein sequence: CASSIMGLAGREQFF.

This sequence joins TRBV4-3 and TRBJ2-6; D is uncertain. Germline CDR1 reads LGHNA; CDR2 reads YSLEER. Trimming removed 2 bases from V and 0 bases from J, with 5 bases in between. The CDR3 length is 15 residues. In DNA, the CDR3 is TGCGCCAGCAGCCAAACAGTCTCTGGGGCCAACGTCCTGACTTTC. The encoded protein is CASSQTVSGANVLTF.

This rearrangement joins TRBV29-1 to TRBJ1-5; D perhaps matches TRBD1 (6 bases). Per the germline V gene, CDR1 is SQVTM and CDR2 is ANQGSEA. CDR3 length: 15 residues. V was cut by 6 bases and J by 4 bases, with 19 bases left in between. The CDR3 protein is CSVTFTMGTNQPQHF. The DNA for the CDR3 is TGCAGCGTGACCTTTACAATGGGGACAAATCAGCCCCAGCATTTT.

V and J are TRBV7-3 and TRBJ2-7, with D perhaps matching TRBD1 (6 bases). The ends were cut back, 2 bases at V and 7 bases at J, with 18 bases in the middle. CDR1 SGHTA and CDR2 FQGTGA come from the germline V gene. This CDR3 is built from 15 residues. The DNA of the CDR3 is TGTGCCAGCAGCTTAGGAGGCGTAACCCAGGGGGAGCAGTACTTC. Translation: CASSLGGVTQGEQYF.

This rearrangement joins TRBV15 to TRBJ1-5; unclear D gene. Germline values: CDR1 LNHNV, CDR2 YYDKDF (reference sequence). The CDR3 is 15 residues long. V was clipped by 3 bases and J by 7 bases, with 16 bases between them. The CDR3 DNA reads TGTGCCACCAGCAGGGACCAAGGGAGGGAACAGCCCCAGCATTTT. Translating it yields CATSRDQGREQPQHF.

The genes are TRBV5-1 and TRBJ2-2; no clear D. V was cut by 4 bases and J by 1 base, with 5 bases left in between. The CDR3 contains 13 residues. The V gene's germline CDR1 is SGHRS and CDR2 YFSETQ. The CDR3 region has the DNA TGCGCCAGCAGCGTCGTGAACACCGGGGAGCTGTTTTTT. Encoded protein: CASSVVNTGELFF.

The V call is TRBV4-2, the J call TRBJ2-7; D gene unclear. V was shortened by 2 bases and J by 3 bases, with 8 bases between the two germline ends. The CDR3 is made up of 13 amino acids. Germline lookup yields CDR1 LGHNA and CDR2 YNFKEQ. For the CDR3, the DNA is TGTGCCAGCAGCCAATACCCAGGCTACGAGCAGTACTTC. Translating gives CASSQYPGYEQYF.

Only one count was recorded for this clone. The chain has TRBV6-1 and TRBJ2-5; TRBD2 aligns across 9 bases. V dropped 6 bases and J dropped 11; count of bases not matched to a gene: 16. Germline CDR1 reads MNHNS; CDR2 reads SASEGT. This CDR3 contains 15 residues. CDR3 amino acids: CASRTGTSPTWEQYF. Here the CDR3 DNA reads TGTGCCAGCAGAACCGGGACTAGCCCAACTTGGGAGCAGTACTTC.

The rearrangement joins TRBV7-2 to TRBJ1-4, with 11 bases identical to TRBD1. The CDR3 is 15 residues long. V shed 1 base, J shed 7 bases, and the junction held 2 bases outside the gene matches. Germline CDR1 reads SGHTA; CDR2 reads FQGNSA. This chain's CDR3 is CASSLGGTGGEKLFF. The CDR3 nucleotides are TGTGCCAGCAGCTTAGGGGGGACAGGGGGTGAAAAACTGTTTTTT.

The chain recombines TRBV30 with TRBJ2-2; D ambiguous. The CDR3 runs to 13 residues. The V and J ends lost 0 bases and 6 bases respectively, with 8 bases between them. Germline CDR1 GTSNPN, CDR2 SVGIG (reference sequence). The DNA for the CDR3 is TGTGCCTGGAGTGTACTGATGGCCGGGGAGCTGTTTTTT. It specifies CAWSVLMAGELFF.

The chain has TRBV5-6 and TRBJ2-5; perhaps TRBD1 as D (6 bases). The J call is doubtful: the DNA matches TRBJ2-7 better. The CDR3 totals 13 residues. CDR1 and CDR2 (germline): SGHDT, YYEEEE. As DNA, the CDR3 is TGTGCCAGCAGCCGGACAGACTCCTACGAGCAGTACTTC. This sequence encodes CASSRTDSYEQYF.

This chain connects TRBV7-6 to TRBJ1-2, with 9 bases lining up with TRBD1. The J segment lost 7 bases and the V segment lost 5 bases, leaving 8 bases of the junction unmatched. From germline, CDR1 is SGHVS and CDR2 FNYEAQ. This CDR3 has 14 residues. The CDR3 coding sequence is TGTGCCAGCAGCGCGCCGGGACAGGGCTTTGGCTACACCTTC. Residues: CASSAPGQGFGYTF.

V is TRBV27 and J is TRBJ2-1, with TRBD2 matching over 10 bases. V was clipped by 4 bases and J by 9 bases; unmatched bases: 9. Per germline, CDR1 MNHEY and CDR2 SMNVEV (reference sequence). The CDR3 extends over 15 amino acids. The CDR3 sequence: CASSSSAGGPSEQFF. CDR3 sequence (DNA): TGTGCCAGCAGTTCCTCAGCGGGGGGGCCGAGTGAGCAGTTCTTC.

The chain couples TRBV9 to TRBJ2-7, with D possibly TRBD1 on 5 matching bases. V gave up 2 bases and J gave up 3 bases, with 12 bases separating them. Per the germline V gene, CDR1 is SGDLS and CDR2 is YYNGEE. The CDR3 extends over 14 amino acids. The CDR3 coding sequence is TGTGCCAGCAGCGTTTCAGGGTGGAGCTACGAGCAGTACTTC. Translating it yields CASSVSGWSYEQYF.